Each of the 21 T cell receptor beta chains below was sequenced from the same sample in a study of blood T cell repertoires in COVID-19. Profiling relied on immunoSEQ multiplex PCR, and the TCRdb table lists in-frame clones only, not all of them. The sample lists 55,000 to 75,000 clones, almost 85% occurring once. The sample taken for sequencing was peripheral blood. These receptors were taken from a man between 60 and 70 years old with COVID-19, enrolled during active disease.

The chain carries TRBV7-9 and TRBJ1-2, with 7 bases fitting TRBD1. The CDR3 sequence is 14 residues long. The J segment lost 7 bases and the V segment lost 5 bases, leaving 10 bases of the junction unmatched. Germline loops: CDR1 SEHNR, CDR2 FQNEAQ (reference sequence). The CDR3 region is CASSPAAGGGGYTF. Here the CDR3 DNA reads TGTGCCAGCAGCCCCGCAGCAGGGGGTGGTGGCTACACCTTC.

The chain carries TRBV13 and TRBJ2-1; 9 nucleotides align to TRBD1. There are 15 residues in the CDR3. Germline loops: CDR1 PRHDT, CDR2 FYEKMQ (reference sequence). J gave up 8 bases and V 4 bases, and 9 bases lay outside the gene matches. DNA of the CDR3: TGTGCCAGCAGCTACTCCGGGACAGGGTGGCATGAGCAGTTCTTC. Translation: CASSYSGTGWHEQFF.

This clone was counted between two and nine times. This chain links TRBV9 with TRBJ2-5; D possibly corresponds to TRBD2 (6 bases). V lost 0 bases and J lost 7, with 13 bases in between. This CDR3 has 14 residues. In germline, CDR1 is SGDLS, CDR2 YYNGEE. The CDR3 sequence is CASSVEGGIGTQYF. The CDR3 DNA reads TGTGCCAGCAGCGTAGAGGGAGGCATCGGGACCCAGTACTTC.

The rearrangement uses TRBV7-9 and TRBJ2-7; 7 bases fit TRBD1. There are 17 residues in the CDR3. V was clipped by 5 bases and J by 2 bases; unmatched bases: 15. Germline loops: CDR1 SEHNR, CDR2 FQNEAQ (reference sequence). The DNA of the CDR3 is TGTGCCAGCAGCGTCGGGGTCCCGGGACAGCGAACCTACGAGCAGTACTTC. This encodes CASSVGVPGQRTYEQYF.

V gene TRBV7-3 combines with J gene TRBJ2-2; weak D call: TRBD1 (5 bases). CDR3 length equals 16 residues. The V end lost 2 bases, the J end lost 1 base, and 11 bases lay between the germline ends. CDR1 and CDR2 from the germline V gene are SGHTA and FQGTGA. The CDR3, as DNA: TGTGCCAGCAGCTTATCCAGGGTAGAGAACACCGGGGAGCTGTTTTTT. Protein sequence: CASSLSRVENTGELFF.

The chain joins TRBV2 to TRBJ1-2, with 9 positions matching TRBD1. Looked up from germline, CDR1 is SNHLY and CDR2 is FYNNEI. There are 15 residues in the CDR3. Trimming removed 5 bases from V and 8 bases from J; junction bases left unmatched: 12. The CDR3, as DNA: TGTGCCAGCAGTTATACAGGGGGCTCAACCGAGGGCTACACCTTC. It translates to CASSYTGGSTEGYTF.

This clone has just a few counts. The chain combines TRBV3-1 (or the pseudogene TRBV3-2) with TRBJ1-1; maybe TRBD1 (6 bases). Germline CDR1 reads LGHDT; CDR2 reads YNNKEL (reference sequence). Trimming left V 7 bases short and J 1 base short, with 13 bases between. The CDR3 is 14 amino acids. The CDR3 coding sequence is TGTGCCAGCACCCGGTCCAGGGGGAACACTGAAGCTTTCTTT. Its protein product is CASTRSRGNTEAFF.

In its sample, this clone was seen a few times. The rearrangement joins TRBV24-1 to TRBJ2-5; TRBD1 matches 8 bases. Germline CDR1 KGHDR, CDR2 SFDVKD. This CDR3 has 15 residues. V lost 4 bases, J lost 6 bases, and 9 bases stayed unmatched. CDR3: CATSDQARGLQTQYF. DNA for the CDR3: TGTGCCACCAGTGACCAAGCCAGGGGGCTGCAGACCCAGTACTTC.

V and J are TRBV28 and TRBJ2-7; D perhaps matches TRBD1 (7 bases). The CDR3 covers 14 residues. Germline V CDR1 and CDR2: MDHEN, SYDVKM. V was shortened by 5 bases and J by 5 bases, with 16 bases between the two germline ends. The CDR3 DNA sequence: TGTGCCAGCAGTCCCCCAGGGGGGTGGGACGAGCAGTACTTC. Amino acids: CASSPPGGWDEQYF.

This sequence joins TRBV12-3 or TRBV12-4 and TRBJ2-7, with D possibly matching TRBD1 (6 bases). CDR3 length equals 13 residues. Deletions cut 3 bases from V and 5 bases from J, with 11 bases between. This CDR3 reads CASSFPGEHEQYF. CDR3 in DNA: TGTGCCAGCAGTTTCCCAGGGGAACACGAGCAGTACTTC.

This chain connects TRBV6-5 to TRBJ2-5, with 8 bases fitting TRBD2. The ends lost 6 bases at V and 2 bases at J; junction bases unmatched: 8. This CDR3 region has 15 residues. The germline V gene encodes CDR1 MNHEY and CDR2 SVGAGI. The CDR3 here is CASSSGGAGQETQYF. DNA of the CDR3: TGTGCCAGCAGCTCCGGGGGGGCGGGACAAGAGACCCAGTACTTC.

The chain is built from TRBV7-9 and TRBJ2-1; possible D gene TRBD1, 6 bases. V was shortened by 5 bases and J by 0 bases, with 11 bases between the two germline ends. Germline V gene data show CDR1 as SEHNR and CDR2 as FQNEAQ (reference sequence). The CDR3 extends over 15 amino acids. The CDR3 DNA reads TGTGCCAGCAGCAGAAGGGGGATCTCCTACAATGAGCAGTTCTTC. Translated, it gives CASSRRGISYNEQFF.

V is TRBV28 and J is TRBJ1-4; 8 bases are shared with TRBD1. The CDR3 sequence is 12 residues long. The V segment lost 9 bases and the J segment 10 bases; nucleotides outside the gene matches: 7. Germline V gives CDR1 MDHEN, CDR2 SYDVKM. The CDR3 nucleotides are TGTGCCAGTAGACAGGGGATGGGAAAACTGTTTTTT. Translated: CASRQGMGKLFF.

The CDR3 region is CASSTRTATNEKLFF. The DNA for the CDR3 is TGTGCCAGCAGTACCAGGACAGCAACTAATGAAAAACTGTTTTTT. This sequence joins TRBV28 and TRBJ1-4, with D possibly matching TRBD1 (6 bases). Germline V gene lookup returns CDR1 MDHEN and CDR2 SYDVKM. V shed 5 bases and J shed 0 bases, with 10 bases lying between them. The CDR3 runs 15 residues.

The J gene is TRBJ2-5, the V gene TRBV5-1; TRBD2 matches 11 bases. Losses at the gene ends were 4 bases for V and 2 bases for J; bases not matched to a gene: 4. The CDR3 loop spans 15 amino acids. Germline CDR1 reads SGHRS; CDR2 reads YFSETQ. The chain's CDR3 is CASSLGLAVQETQYF. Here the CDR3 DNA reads TGCGCCAGCAGCCTGGGACTAGCGGTACAAGAGACCCAGTACTTC.

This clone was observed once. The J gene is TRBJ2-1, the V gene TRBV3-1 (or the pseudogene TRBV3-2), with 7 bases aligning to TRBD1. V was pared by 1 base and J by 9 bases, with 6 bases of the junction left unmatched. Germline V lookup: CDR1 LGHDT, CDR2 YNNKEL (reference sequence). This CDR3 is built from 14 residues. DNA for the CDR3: TGTGCCAGCAGCCAAGCAGGGGGTGGAGGTGAGCAGTTCTTC. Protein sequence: CASSQAGGGGEQFF.

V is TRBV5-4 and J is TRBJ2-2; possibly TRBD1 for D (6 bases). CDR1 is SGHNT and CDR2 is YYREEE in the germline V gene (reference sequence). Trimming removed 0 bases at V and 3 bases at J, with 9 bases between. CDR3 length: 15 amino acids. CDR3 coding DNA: TGTGCCAGCAGCTTGGAGGGGGAGTACACCGGGGAGCTGTTTTTT. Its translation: CASSLEGEYTGELFF.

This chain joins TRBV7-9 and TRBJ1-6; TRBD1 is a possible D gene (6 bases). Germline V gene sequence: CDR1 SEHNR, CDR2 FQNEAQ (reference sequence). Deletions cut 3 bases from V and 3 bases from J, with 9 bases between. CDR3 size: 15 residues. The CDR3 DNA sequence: TGTGCCAGCAGCTTGCAGGGGCTCTATAATTCACCCCTCCACTTT. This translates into CASSLQGLYNSPLHF. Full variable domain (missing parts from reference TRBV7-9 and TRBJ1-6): DTGVSQNPRHKITKRGQNVTFRCDPISEHNRLYWYRQTLGQGPEFLTYFQNEAQLEKSRLLSDRFSAERPKGSFSTLEIQRTEQGDSAMYLCASSLQGLYNSPLHFGNGTRLTVT.

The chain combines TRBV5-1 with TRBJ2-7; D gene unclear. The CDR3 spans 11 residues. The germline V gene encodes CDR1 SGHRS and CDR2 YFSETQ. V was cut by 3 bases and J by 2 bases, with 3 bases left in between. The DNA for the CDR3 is TGCGCCAGCAGCTCAACCTACGAGCAGTACTTC. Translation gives CASSSTYEQYF.

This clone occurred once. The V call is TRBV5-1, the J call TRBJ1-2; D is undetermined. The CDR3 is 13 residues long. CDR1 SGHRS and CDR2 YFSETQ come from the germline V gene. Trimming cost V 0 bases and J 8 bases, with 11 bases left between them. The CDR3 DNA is TGCGCCAGCAGCTTGGCCGGACTATCAGGCTACACCTTC. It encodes CASSLAGLSGYTF.

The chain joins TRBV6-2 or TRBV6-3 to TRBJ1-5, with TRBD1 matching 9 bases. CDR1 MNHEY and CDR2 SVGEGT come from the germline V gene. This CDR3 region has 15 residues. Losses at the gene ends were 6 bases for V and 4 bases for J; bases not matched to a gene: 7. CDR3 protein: CASSLGQGWNQPQHF. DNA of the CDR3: TGTGCCAGCAGCTTAGGACAGGGGTGGAATCAGCCCCAGCATTTT.